A single sample gave rise to the 30 T cell receptor beta chains below, sequenced in a study of beta chain features in type 1 diabetes. Of the isolated RNA, all was reverse transcribed, and so the sequenced material was expressed TCRB transcripts. The table came from immunoSEQ multiplex PCR; TCRdb's copy has only in-frame clones and leaves some out. The repertoire holds about 320,000 clones, with around 15% as singletons. Sequenced sample: central memory CD4+ T cells from blood. The receptor set was obtained from a man aged 25 to 40 in good health.

The sample holds one count of this clone. The chain combines TRBV28 with TRBJ1-5, with D tentatively TRBD1 (5 bases). V was clipped by 10 bases and J by 4 bases, with 8 bases between them. Germline V lookup: CDR1 MDHEN, CDR2 SYDVKM. The CDR3 spans 11 residues. CDR3 DNA: TGTGCCACCTCAGGGAATCAGCCCCAGCATTTT. Protein: CATSGNQPQHF.

The chain couples TRBV6-4 to TRBJ2-2; TRBD1 might be the D (5 bases). Trimming stripped 4 bases from V and 8 bases from J, with 14 bases between. Germline-derived CDR1 and CDR2 are MRHNA and SNTAGT. This CDR3 comprises 14 residues. The CDR3: CASSVDSWVGELFF. The CDR3 coding sequence is TGTGCCAGCAGTGTCGACAGTTGGGTAGGGGAGCTGTTTTTT.

This clone was picked up a small number of times. This chain joins TRBV27 and TRBJ2-3, with 7 bases matching TRBD1. CDR1 MNHEY and CDR2 SMNVEV come from the germline V gene (reference sequence). The length of the CDR3 is 15 residues. The trim removed 6 bases at V and 0 bases at J, leaving 6 bases unmatched. The CDR3 protein is CASRPGGTSTDTQYF. The CDR3, as DNA: TGTGCCAGCAGGCCAGGGGGAACTAGCACAGATACGCAGTATTTT.

This clone appeared a few times. The rearrangement joins TRBV4-3 to TRBJ1-2; D not certain. CDR3 size: 16 residues. The V end lost 2 bases, the J end lost 0 bases, and 13 bases lay between the germline ends. Germline V CDR1 and CDR2: LGHNA, YSLEER. The CDR3 coding sequence is TGCGCCAGCAGCCAATATTCCGGGATTACTAACTATGGCTACACCTTC. It is translated as CASSQYSGITNYGYTF.

This chain links TRBV6-5 with TRBJ2-3, with D possibly matching TRBD1 (6 bases). This CDR3 region has 14 residues. V lost 2 bases to trimming and J lost 2 bases, with 8 bases between them. The germline V gene has CDR1 MNHEY and CDR2 SVGAGI. CDR3 nucleotide sequence: TGTGCCAGCAGTTACCAGGGGTACACAGATACGCAGTATTTT. As protein: CASSYQGYTDTQYF.

The chain joins TRBV7-2 to TRBJ2-2, with D maybe TRBD2 (6 bases). Trimming removed 4 bases at V and 9 bases at J, with 12 bases between. This CDR3 is 13 amino acids long. CDR1 and CDR2 (germline): SGHTA, FQGNSA. CDR3 sequence reads: CASSSTGVRELFF. Here the CDR3 DNA reads TGTGCCAGCAGCTCAACGGGGGTCCGGGAGCTGTTTTTT.

This chain uses TRBV28 with TRBJ1-6, with a possible D match to TRBD1 (5 bases). CDR1 and CDR2 from the germline V gene are MDHEN and SYDVKM. The CDR3 spans 15 residues. V lost 5 bases to trimming and J lost 10 bases, with 18 bases between them. The CDR3, as DNA: TGTGCCAGCAGTCCCCCAGGGAGGGGAGGATCACCCCTCCACTTT. This sequence encodes CASSPPGRGGSPLHF.

The V call is TRBV6-5, the J call TRBJ2-7; the D gene is possibly TRBD2 (6 bases). The CDR3 contains 14 residues. Germline values: CDR1 MNHEY, CDR2 SVGAGI. V lost 6 bases, J lost 0 bases, and 12 bases lay in between. The CDR3 region has the DNA TGTGCCAGCAGGTCTAGCGCGAGCTCCTACGAGCAGTACGTC. Its translation is CASRSSASSYEQYV.

This rearrangement joins TRBV7-3 to TRBJ1-2, with 8 bases aligning to TRBD1. The CDR3 covers 13 residues. Germline assignment: CDR1 SGHTA and CDR2 FQGTGA. J was trimmed by 8 bases and V by 5 bases; bases with no gene match: 7. The chain's CDR3 is CASSPDRGHGYTF. CDR3 bases: TGTGCCAGCAGCCCAGACAGGGGCCACGGCTACACCTTC. Full variable domain (missing parts from reference TRBV7-3 and TRBJ1-2): GAGVSQTPSNKVTEKGKYVELRCDPISGHTALYWYRQSLGQGPEFLIYFQGTGAADDSGLPNDRFFAVRPEGSVSTLKIQRTERGDSAVYLCASSPDRGHGYTFGSGTRLTVV.

This clone appeared a few times. This sequence may be a read error, since a much larger clone differs from it by one base. This chain uses TRBV25-1 with TRBJ2-1; the match to TRBD1 covers 7 bases. The CDR3 totals 13 residues. Germline CDR1 is MGHDK and CDR2 is SYGVNS. With V trimmed by 5 bases and J by 10 bases, 8 bases remained unmatched. The CDR3 DNA reads as TGTGCCAGCAGTCAGACAGGGCACTACGAGCAGTTCTTC. Encoded protein: CASSQTGHYEQFF.

Comment on this clone: Relative to the germline gene, one junction end is altered; a read error may explain this. The CDR3 reads CASSTGLAPTEIQYF. The CDR3 DNA sequence: TGTGCCAGTAGTACGGGACTAGCGCCGACAGAGATCCAGTACTTC. The chain couples TRBV19 to TRBJ2-5; 10 bases agree with TRBD2. In germline, CDR1 is LNHDA, CDR2 SQIVND (reference sequence). The CDR3 has 15 residues.

This clone has more than one count but fewer than ten. V and J are TRBV11-2 and TRBJ2-2; D ambiguous. Germline CDR1 and CDR2: SGHAT and FQNNGV. CDR3 length equals 15 residues. The V and J ends lost 5 bases and 0 bases respectively, with 10 bases between them. Written as DNA, the CDR3 is TGTGCCAGCAGCCGAAGTGGGCCGAACACCGGGGAGCTGTTTTTT. Encoded protein: CASSRSGPNTGELFF.

This clone was seen a handful of times. This chain connects TRBV25-1 to TRBJ1-2, with TRBD1 identical over 9 bases. This CDR3 is built from 16 residues. V gave up 1 base and J gave up 4 bases; unmatched junction bases: 7. Germline V gives CDR1 MGHDK, CDR2 SYGVNS. CDR3 sequence reads: CASSESGDRVVYGYTF. The CDR3 coding sequence is TGTGCCAGCAGTGAATCAGGGGACAGGGTAGTCTATGGCTACACCTTC.

This clone was seen more than once but under ten times. At one end, the junction sequence differs from germline, possibly due to a read error. V gene TRBV7-6 combines with J gene TRBJ1-4, with a tentative D call TRBD1 (5 bases). This CDR3 spans 13 amino acids. CDR1 is SGHVS and CDR2 is FNYEAQ in the germline V gene. The CDR3 reads CASSLDGKGDAAF. The CDR3 DNA reads as TGTGCCAGCAGCTTAGATGGGAAAGGGGACGCTGCTTTT.

This clone appeared a few times. V and J are TRBV4-1 and TRBJ2-3; D not resolved. The CDR3 loop spans 13 amino acids. Looked up from germline, CDR1 is MGHRA and CDR2 is YSYEKL. With 3 bases removed from V and 5 bases from J, the gap between germline ends came to 9 bases. The CDR3 DNA follows: TGCGCCAGCAGCCATACGCCAGGAGATACGCAGTATTTT. Its translation: CASSHTPGDTQYF.

This clone has at least ten counts. The chain is built from TRBV2 and TRBJ1-5; the D gene is possibly TRBD1 (6 bases). Germline CDR1 is SNHLY and CDR2 is FYNNEI. The CDR3 runs to 13 residues. The ends were cut back, 7 bases at V and 6 bases at J, with 13 bases in the middle. The DNA of the CDR3 is TGTGCCAGCAACAGGGCCCTCAGTCAGCCCCAGCATTTT. Its translation is CASNRALSQPQHF. The complete variable domain, with remaining parts taken from reference TRBV2 and TRBJ1-5, reads EPEVTQTPSHQVTQMGQEVILRCVPISNHLYFYWYRQILGQKVEFLVSFYNNEISEKSEIFDDQFSVERPDGSNFTLKIRSTKLEDSAMYFCASNRALSQPQHFGDGTRLSIL.

This clone showed up just a few times. This sequence joins TRBV6-5 and TRBJ2-4, with D maybe TRBD2 (5 bases). The V end was cut by 5 bases, the J end by 1 base, with 9 bases between. The CDR3 is made up of 14 amino acids. Germline loops: CDR1 MNHEY, CDR2 SVGAGI. Here the CDR3 reads CASSLAPAKNIQYF. The CDR3 DNA reads TGTGCCAGCAGTCTAGCTCCGGCCAAAAACATTCAGTACTTC.

This clone was observed a handful of times. This rearrangement joins TRBV11-2 to TRBJ1-1, with D unclear. Trimming took 5 bases from V and 5 from J, leaving 15 bases between them. Germline CDR1 reads SGHAT; CDR2 reads FQNNGV. The CDR3 totals 14 residues. CDR3 loop: CASSPLVRGTEAFF. DNA of the CDR3: TGTGCCAGCAGCCCCCTGGTGAGAGGGACTGAAGCTTTCTTT.

This clone was detected a few times. CDR3 nucleotides: TGTGCCTGGAGTGGGACTAGCGGGAGAGGGTCAGATACGCAGTATTTT. It codes for CAWSGTSGRGSDTQYF. The V call is TRBV30, the J call TRBJ2-3; 13 bases fit TRBD2. The germline V gene encodes CDR1 GTSNPN and CDR2 SVGIG (reference sequence). The length of the CDR3 is 16 residues. V was clipped by 1 base and J by 4 bases; unmatched bases: 5.

This clone was detected only a few times. The chain has TRBV5-6 and TRBJ1-1; D perhaps matches TRBD1 (5 bases). V was shortened by 0 bases and J by 6 bases, with 12 bases between the two germline ends. CDR1 and CDR2 from the germline V gene are SGHDT and YYEEEE. The CDR3 is 14 amino acids. CDR3: CASSLGFRGAEAFF. Written as DNA, the CDR3 is TGTGCCAGCAGCTTGGGGTTTAGGGGAGCTGAAGCTTTCTTT. The complete variable domain, with remaining parts taken from reference TRBV5-6 and TRBJ1-1, reads DAGVTQSPTHLIKTRGQQVTLRCSPKSGHDTVSWYQQALGQGPQFIFQYYEEEERQRGNFPDRFSGHQFPNYSSELNVNALLLGDSALYLCASSLGFRGAEAFFGQGTRLTVV.

A few counts support this clone. The chain is built from TRBV7-3 and TRBJ2-5; no reliable D call. V was shortened by 2 bases and J by 4 bases, with 14 bases between the two germline ends. CDR1 is SGHTA, CDR2 FQGTGA, per germline. This CDR3 is built from 15 residues. CDR3 DNA sequence: TGTGCCAGCAGCTTAGTAGATAACGGCCTAGAGACCCAGTACTTC. Amino acids: CASSLVDNGLETQYF.

There are many counts of this clone. The rearrangement uses TRBV20-1 and TRBJ2-1; no definite D call. Germline V gene data show CDR1 as DFQATT and CDR2 as SNEGSKA (reference sequence). V lost 3 bases to trimming and J lost 5 bases, with 5 bases between them. The CDR3 spans 11 residues. CDR3 loop: CSASTHNEQFF. CDR3 DNA sequence: TGCAGTGCTAGTACACACAATGAGCAGTTCTTC.

This clone was detected only a few times. The rearrangement uses TRBV4-2 and TRBJ2-3; 11 nucleotides agree with TRBD2. Trimming at V came to 3 bases and at J to 0 bases, leaving 5 bases not matched to a gene. This CDR3 comprises 17 residues. Germline V lookup: CDR1 LGHNA, CDR2 YNFKEQ. This CDR3 is CASSHTSGGGSTDTQYF. CDR3 DNA: TGTGCCAGCAGCCACACTAGCGGGGGAGGAAGCACAGATACGCAGTATTTT.

This clone was seen a handful of times. The chain links TRBV6-5 to TRBJ2-1; TRBD2 matches 8 bases. The CDR3 is 16 amino acids. In germline, CDR1 is MNHEY, CDR2 SVGAGI. Unmatched junction bases numbered 7, after V lost 2 bases and J lost 4 bases. CDR3 in amino acids: CASSYGGRTPYNEQFF. The CDR3 DNA follows: TGTGCCAGCAGTTACGGCGGGAGGACCCCTTACAATGAGCAGTTCTTC.

The chain links TRBV7-9 to TRBJ1-6; TRBD1 aligns across 7 bases. Germline V gives CDR1 SEHNR, CDR2 FQNEAQ (reference sequence). After removal of 5 bases from V and 8 bases from J, the junction contained 9 bases not matched to a gene. The CDR3 extends over 15 amino acids. The chain's CDR3 is CASSKGTDHHSPLHF. The DNA for the CDR3 is TGTGCCAGCAGCAAGGGGACAGATCATCATTCACCCCTCCACTTT.

The CDR3 here is CASSLIGGYEQYV. The CDR3 nucleotides are TGTGCCAGCAGCTTAATCGGCGGCTACGAGCAGTACGTC. The chain is built from TRBV11-3 and TRBJ2-7; D is undetermined. The V gene's germline CDR1 is SGHNT and CDR2 YENEEA. The germline V and J ends were trimmed by 2 bases and 3 bases, with 8 bases remaining between them. This CDR3 comprises 13 residues.

DNA for the CDR3: TGTGCCAGCAGCTCACTAGCGGGGGGACATTGGAAGCAGTTCTTC. Encoded protein: CASSSLAGGHWKQFF. V usage is TRBV11-3 and J usage is TRBJ2-1, with TRBD2 identical over 12 bases. V lost 4 bases to trimming and J lost 11 bases; unmatched junction nucleotides: 9. The germline V gene has CDR1 SGHNT and CDR2 YENEEA. The CDR3 runs to 15 residues.

This chain links TRBV30 with TRBJ2-1, with 10 bases aligning to TRBD2. CDR1 is GTSNPN, CDR2 SVGIG, per germline (reference sequence). The CDR3 is made up of 14 amino acids. After removal of 2 bases from V and 8 bases from J, the junction contained 6 bases not matched to a gene. CDR3 DNA: TGTGCCTGGAGTAAACTAGCGGGATTACATGAGCAGTTCTTC. It specifies CAWSKLAGLHEQFF.

This clone was counted a few times. V and J are TRBV6-5 and TRBJ2-1; 7 positions agree with TRBD1. The germline V gene has CDR1 MNHEY and CDR2 SVGAGI. The CDR3 covers 12 residues. Trimming took 6 bases from V and 12 from J; bases not matched to a gene: 8. CDR3 DNA: TGTGCCAGCAGGTACCAGGGGGACGGGCAGTTCTTC. Its protein product is CASRYQGDGQFF.

V usage is TRBV4-1 and J usage is TRBJ1-2; tentative D call: TRBD1 (6 bases). Trimming stripped 0 bases from V and 4 bases from J, with 18 bases between. This CDR3 region has 17 residues. Germline V gene lookup returns CDR1 MGHRA and CDR2 YSYEKL. The DNA of the CDR3 is TGCGCCAGCAGCCAAGACCTTACAGGGTCCCTCACCTATGGCTACACCTTC. Amino acids: CASSQDLTGSLTYGYTF.